This T cell receptor beta chain was obtained from a study of siplizumab effects on memory and regulatory T cells. Points from the study as a whole: Unstimulated naive T cells seemed to show more diversity than memory cells did, and they also seemed to be among the major contributors to the alloresponse. A mean of around 65% of mappable alloreactive CD4+ clones were Treg-derived with siplizumab, compared with 26.9% in controls. Suppression by proliferating Tregs derived from siplizumab cultures was not verified.

CDR3 length: 13 amino acids. Germline lookup yields CDR1 SNHLY and CDR2 FYNNEI. Trimming removed 7 bases from V and 7 bases from J, with 16 bases in between. For this clone: Its antigen remains unknown.

The assay looked at 100,000 or so TCR templates in each sample. TCRdb's table, derived via immunoSEQ multiplex PCR, lists solely in-frame clones and lacks some. The data show some 100,000 clones, 80% to 95% seen once. Sequencing input: CD4+ T cells sorted from blood. This clonotype originated in a human donor in good health. Some clones in this sample may be carry-over from other donors' samples. The J gene is TRBJ2-5, the V gene TRBV2, with D hard to call. The CDR3 DNA is TGTGCCAGCACTACCACCCGCACGGGGACCCAGTACTTC. Translating gives CASTTTRTGTQYF.